This T cell receptor beta chain was profiled in a study of T cell responses to AZD1222 COVID-19 vaccine. Study findings and constraints: Spike-specific TCR breadth and depth rose after two AZD1222 doses.

Sequencing was performed with immunoSEQ multiplex PCR; in TCRdb, only in-frame clones are kept and a portion is missing. The table shows about 68,000 clones, with 60% to 85% occurring only once. Germline CDR1 MNHEY, CDR2 SMNVEV (reference sequence). This CDR3 is 15 amino acids long. Trimming stripped 5 bases from V and 0 bases from J, with 10 bases between. Details on this clone: Its target is unknown.

V is TRBV27 and J is TRBJ1-4; D gene ambiguous. The specimen comprised peripheral blood, sampled on day 0 of AZD1222 vaccination. The TCR sequence derives from an adult in good health. The CDR3 region has the DNA TGTGCCAGCAGTCCCACGTACGCAACTAATGAAAAACTGTTTTTT. It encodes CASSPTYATNEKLFF.